This T cell receptor beta chain originates from a study of blood T cell repertoires in COVID-19 (dated by TCRdb to about 2020). General notes on the study: The collaborator samples originated in the United States, Italy and Spain and spanned the acute and convalescent phases of COVID-19. The sample metadata nearly always contained a de-identified subject ID, COVID-19 status, age in years and sex. Subjects who had been exposed to COVID-19, were actively infected with it, or had recovered from it provided the deeply sampled blood TCRbeta repertoires that made up the dataset. A freely available public database, intended as a resource for researchers studying the immune response to SARS-CoV-2, is where the repertoires were released. The material from the prospective study consisted of cDNA or gDNA derived from T cells, B-cell-depleted T cells, or PBMCs. The samples were drawn from the first 160 participants of the ongoing ImmuneRACE study and from 950 to 1,500 subjects provided by 6 global collaborators. HLA class I and class II types, where available, came from metadata supplied by the sample provider rather than from assay-based typing.

Details on this clone: Its antigen specificity is not known. The input lacks base qualities; no much larger clone sits a single base away.

Samples from volunteer blood donors who had recovered from COVID-19 were contributed by a second Seattle source. Collaborating institutions collected whole blood in K2EDTA tubes following their own protocols. For TCRbeta analysis, collaborator samples were shipped as frozen whole blood, as isolated PBMCs, or as DNA extracted from either sample type. The immunoSEQ Assay, a bias-controlled multiplex PCR, was used to amplify TCRbeta CDR3 regions from genomic DNA. The authors processed their data as follows. The number of nucleated cells in each sample was estimated from the amplification of reference gene primers within the assay. To quantify the absolute abundance of each unique TCRbeta CDR3 rearrangement, sequence reads were collapsed and filtered. For each sample, productive Simpson clonality was calculated by taking the square root of Simpson's diversity index across productive rearrangements. In TCRdb, the immuneACCESS table is reduced to in-frame sequences with V and J assigned. These tables do not hold every clone; where another copy was compared, an unresolved V gene accounts for under half, and the others remain unexplained. V and J calls and clone size are as listed in that table; D and trimming were resolved from the DNA. This sample has roughly 350,000 clones in its table, and about 90% of those were observed once. The ten largest clones take up roughly 3.3% of the sample.

Overall study outcomes, separate from this receptor: The quantity of clinical and demographic metadata differed by source and by participant and was supplied without curation.

The sample consisted of peripheral blood. This sequence originates from a woman between 18 and 29 years old who had recovered from COVID-19.

The CDR3 corresponds to CASSESAGFVYNEQFF. DNA sequence: TGCGCCAGCAGTGAGTCGGCAGGGTTCGTCTACAATGAGCAGTTCTTC. The receptor chain draws on TRBV10-1 and TRBJ2-1; matching of 5 bases hints at TRBD1 as the D gene. Taken from the germline V gene (reference sequence), the CDR1 and CDR2 loops are WNHNN and SYGVQD. The CDR3 numbers 16 residues from cysteine through phenylalanine. Just the 48-base CDR3 DNA is kept, in frame starting at base 1. V loses 0 bases of germline sequence and J loses 3 bases, and the interval between the two ends is 12 bases.